Given below is one TCR beta chain in context. The DNA is omitted, as the CDR3 cannot be located on it reliably, and the CDR3 follows TCRdb's listing. This sample is drawn from a study of blood T cell repertoires in COVID-19. Measured with immunoSEQ multiplex PCR; TCRdb has only the in-frame clones, and not every one. The table lists 130,000 or so clones, roughly 83% of them singletons. The sequence derives from a woman between 65 and 79 years old with COVID-19, enrolled during active disease. The sample consisted of peripheral blood.

CDR3 protein: CASSQEGTFGAYEQYF. This chain links TRBV4-2 with TRBJ2-7; no DNA check was done on the table's D call, TRBD2. CDR1 and CDR2 (germline): LGHNA, YNFKEQ. From its first to its last residue, the CDR3 has 16 amino acids.